This note documents a single T cell receptor (beta chain) sequence. Its antigen is unidentified. This entry is derived from a study of graft-versus-host responses after intestinal transplantation. Study summary: For approximately three years after anti-thymocyte globulin induction, all recipients took tacrolimus and steroids. Whole-study findings and limits: Clonal ratios of graft-versus-host to host-versus-graft in allografts were high for patients exhibiting graft-donor T cell macrochimerism.

TCRdb's copy holds only in-frame clones and misses some; the assay was immunoSEQ multiplex PCR. The sample has 25,000 to 30,000 clones, more than 85% seen once; the top ten hold about 0.66%. Per the germline V gene, CDR1 is MNHEY and CDR2 is SVGAGI. Trimming removed 6 bases from V and 6 bases from J; junction bases left unmatched: 7. There are 14 residues in the CDR3. The TCR comes from a human patient who received an intestinal transplant, so some T cells may come from the graft donor. The genes are TRBV6-5 and TRBJ1-1, with 10 bases aligning to TRBD1. Sequences were derived from PBMCs, sampled about 65 days after intestinal transplant. The CDR3 region is CASRRRQGAAEAFF. The CDR3 DNA is TGTGCCAGCAGAAGGCGACAGGGGGCCGCTGAAGCTTTCTTT.